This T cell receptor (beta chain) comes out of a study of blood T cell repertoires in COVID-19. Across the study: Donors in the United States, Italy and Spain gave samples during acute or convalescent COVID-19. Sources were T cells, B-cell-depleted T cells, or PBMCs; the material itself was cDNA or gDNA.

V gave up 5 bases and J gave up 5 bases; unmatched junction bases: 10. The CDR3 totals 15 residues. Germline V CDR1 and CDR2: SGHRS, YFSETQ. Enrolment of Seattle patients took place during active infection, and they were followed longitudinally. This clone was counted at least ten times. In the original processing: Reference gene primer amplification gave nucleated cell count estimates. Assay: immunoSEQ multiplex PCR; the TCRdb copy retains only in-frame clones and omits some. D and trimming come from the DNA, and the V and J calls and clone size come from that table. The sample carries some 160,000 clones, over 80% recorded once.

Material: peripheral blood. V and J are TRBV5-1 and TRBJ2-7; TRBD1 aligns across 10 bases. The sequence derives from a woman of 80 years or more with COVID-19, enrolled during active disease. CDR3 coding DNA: TGCGCCAGCAGGGGCGGACAGGGGGTCGGAAACGAGCAGTACTTC. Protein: CASRGGQGVGNEQYF. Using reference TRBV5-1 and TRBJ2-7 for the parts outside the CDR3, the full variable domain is KAGVTQTPRYLIKTRGQQVTLSCSPISGHRSVSWYQQTPGQGLQFLFEYFSETQRNKGNFPGRFSGRQFSNSRSEMNVSTLELGDSALYLCASRGGQGVGNEQYFGPGTRLTVT.